Described below is a single TCR beta chain sequence and its context. This receptor's antigen is unknown. No base-level quality is on record; no much larger clone is a single base apart. Cut back by 0 bases and 8 bases, the V and J ends lie 13 bases apart. The germline V gene (reference sequence) provides CDR1 LGHDT and CDR2 YNNKEL. Including the terminal cysteine and phenylalanine, the CDR3 comprises 14 residues. Of all the DNA, just the CDR3 is kept, 42 bases in frame from base 1. Participants in the prospective study were aged roughly 18 to 100 years, lived in 20 to 30 United States geographic areas, and enrolled through a virtual design. In the prospective study, cohorts were assigned on the basis of participant-reported clinical history obtained from a screening survey and a study questionnaire. In the prospective study, whole blood, serum and a nasopharyngeal or oropharyngeal swab were collected from each participant by mobile phlebotomists. Participants in the prospective study had the option to provide additional blood draws and questionnaires over an approximately 2-month period. Before DNA extraction, prospective study blood samples were shipped either frozen or at room temperature.

The immunoSEQ Assay, a bias-controlled multiplex PCR, was used to amplify TCRbeta CDR3 regions from genomic DNA. The original pipeline was this. Nucleated cell counts per sample were estimated from amplification of reference gene primers within the assay. Sequence reads were collapsed and filtered to measure the absolute abundance of every unique TCRbeta CDR3 rearrangement. Productive Simpson clonality was computed per sample as the square root of Simpson's diversity index over productive rearrangements. The immuneACCESS repertoire file appears here via TCRdb, limited to in-frame rearrangements. These files lack a portion of the clones; in checked studies, under half of the deficit traces to unresolved V genes, and the cause of the others is not known. Clone size and V and J calls were adopted from that table, with D and trimming inferred from the DNA. The table for this sample lists roughly 240,000 clones; about 91% of them were counted only once. Just over 2.5% of the sample is in the top ten clones.

This sample is drawn from a study of blood T cell repertoires in COVID-19 (dated by TCRdb to the early 2020s). The study in broad terms: Collaborator samples came from the United States, Italy and Spain and covered acute and convalescent phases of COVID-19. The material from the prospective study consisted of cDNA or gDNA derived from T cells, B-cell-depleted T cells, or PBMCs. Deeply sampled blood TCRbeta repertoires from subjects exposed to, actively infected with, or recovered from COVID-19 were included in the dataset. The repertoires were released in a freely available public database meant as a resource for research on the immune response to SARS-CoV-2. Samples were obtained from the ongoing ImmuneRACE study (first 160 participants) and from 950 to 1,500 subjects provided by 6 global collaborators. The sample metadata nearly always contained a de-identified subject ID, COVID-19 status, age in years and sex. Where HLA class I and class II types were available, the types were taken from metadata supplied by the sample provider, not from assay-based typing. General conclusions and limits of the study: Clinical and demographic metadata were provided uncurated, with the amount varying by source and participant.

In this chain, TRBV3-1 (or the pseudogene TRBV3-2) is recombined with TRBJ1-1, with the D gene too uncertain to name. This TCR was recovered from a woman in her twenties or thirties with acute COVID-19. Source material: PBMCs or T cells enriched from blood (not recorded which). Here is the DNA: TGTGCCAGCAGCCAAGATTGGAAACAGACCGAAGCTTTCTTT. Translated, this is CASSQDWKQTEAFF.